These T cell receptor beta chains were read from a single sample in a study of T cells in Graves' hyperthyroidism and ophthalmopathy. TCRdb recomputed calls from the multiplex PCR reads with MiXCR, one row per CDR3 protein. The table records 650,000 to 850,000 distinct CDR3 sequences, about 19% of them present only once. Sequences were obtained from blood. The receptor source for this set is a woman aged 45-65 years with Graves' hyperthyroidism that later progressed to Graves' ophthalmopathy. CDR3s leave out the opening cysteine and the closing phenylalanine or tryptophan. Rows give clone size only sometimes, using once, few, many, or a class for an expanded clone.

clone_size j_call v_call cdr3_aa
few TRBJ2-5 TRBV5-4 ASSLQLGDQETQY
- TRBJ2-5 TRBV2 AGSGAISEETQY
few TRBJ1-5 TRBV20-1 SAQGTRDSNQPQH
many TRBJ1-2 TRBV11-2 ASSLGGTGGPLNGYT
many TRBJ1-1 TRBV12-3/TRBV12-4 ASTGGRGNMNTEAF
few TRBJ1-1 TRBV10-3 AISGGVNTEAF
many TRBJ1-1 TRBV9 ASSTRDGGTEAF
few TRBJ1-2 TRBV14 ASSQESSGGARLYT
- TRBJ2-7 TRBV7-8 ASSDGQEQY
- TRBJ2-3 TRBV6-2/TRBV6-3 ASSVGRLLTHTQY
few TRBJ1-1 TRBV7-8 ASSAGAATEAF
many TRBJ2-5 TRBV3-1 ASSQELAGRETQY
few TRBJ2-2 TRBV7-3 ASSSPGQNTGELF
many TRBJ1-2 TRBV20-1 SARNSRDRNYGYT
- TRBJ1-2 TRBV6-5 ASSFQGQGGGYT
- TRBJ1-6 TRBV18 ASSRGTGENSPLH
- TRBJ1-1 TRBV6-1 ASTSLMNTEAF
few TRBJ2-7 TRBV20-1 SARSSGGEFYEQY
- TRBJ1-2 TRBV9 ASSAGRTDYGYT
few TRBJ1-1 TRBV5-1 ASSLGRRMNTEAF